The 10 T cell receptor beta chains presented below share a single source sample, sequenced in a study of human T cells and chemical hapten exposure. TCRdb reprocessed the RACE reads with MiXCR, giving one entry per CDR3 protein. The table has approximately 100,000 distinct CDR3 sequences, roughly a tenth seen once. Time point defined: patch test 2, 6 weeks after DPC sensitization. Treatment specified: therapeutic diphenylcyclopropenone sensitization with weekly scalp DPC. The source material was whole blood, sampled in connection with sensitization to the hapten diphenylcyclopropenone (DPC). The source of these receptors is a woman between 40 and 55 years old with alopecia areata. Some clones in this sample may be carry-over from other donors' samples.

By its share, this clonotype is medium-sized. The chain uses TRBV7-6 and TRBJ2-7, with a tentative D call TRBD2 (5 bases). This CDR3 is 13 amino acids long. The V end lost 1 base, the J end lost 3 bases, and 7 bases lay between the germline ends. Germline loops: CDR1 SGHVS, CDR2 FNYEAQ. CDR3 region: CASSLGGFYEQYF. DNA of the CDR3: TGTGCCAGCAGCTTAGGAGGGTTCTACGAGCAGTACTTC.

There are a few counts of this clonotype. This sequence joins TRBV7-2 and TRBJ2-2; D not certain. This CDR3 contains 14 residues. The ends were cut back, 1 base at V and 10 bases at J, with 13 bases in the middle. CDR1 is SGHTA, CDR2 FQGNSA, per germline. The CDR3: CASSLGIGHLELFF. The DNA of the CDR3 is TGTGCCAGCAGCTTAGGTATAGGGCATTTGGAGCTGTTTTTT.

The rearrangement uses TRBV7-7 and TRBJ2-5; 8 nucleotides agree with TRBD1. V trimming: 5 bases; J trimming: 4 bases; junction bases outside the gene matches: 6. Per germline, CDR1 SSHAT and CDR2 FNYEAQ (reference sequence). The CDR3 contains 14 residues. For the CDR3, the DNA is TGTGCCAGCAGCCGGGCAGGGGGCGCAGAGACCCAGTACTTC. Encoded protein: CASSRAGGAETQYF.

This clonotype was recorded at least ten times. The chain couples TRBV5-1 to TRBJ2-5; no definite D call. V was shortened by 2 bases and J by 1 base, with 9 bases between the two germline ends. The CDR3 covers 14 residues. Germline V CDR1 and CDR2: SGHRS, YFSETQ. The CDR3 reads CASSFQPSQETQYF. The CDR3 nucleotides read TGCGCCAGCAGCTTCCAGCCCTCCCAAGAGACCCAGTACTTC.

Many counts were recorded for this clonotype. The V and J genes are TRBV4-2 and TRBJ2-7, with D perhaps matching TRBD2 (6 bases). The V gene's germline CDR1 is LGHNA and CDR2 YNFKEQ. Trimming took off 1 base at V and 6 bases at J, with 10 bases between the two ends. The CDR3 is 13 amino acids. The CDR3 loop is CASSQVAVSEQYF. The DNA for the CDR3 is TGTGCCAGCAGCCAAGTAGCGGTGAGCGAGCAGTACTTC.

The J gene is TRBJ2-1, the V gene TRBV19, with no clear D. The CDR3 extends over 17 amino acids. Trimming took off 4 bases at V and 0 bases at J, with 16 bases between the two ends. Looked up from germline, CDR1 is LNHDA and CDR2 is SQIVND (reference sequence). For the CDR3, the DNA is TGTGCCAGTAGTAACCCCCGTTCGGGCTCCTCCTACAATGAGCAGTTCTTC. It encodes CASSNPRSGSSYNEQFF.

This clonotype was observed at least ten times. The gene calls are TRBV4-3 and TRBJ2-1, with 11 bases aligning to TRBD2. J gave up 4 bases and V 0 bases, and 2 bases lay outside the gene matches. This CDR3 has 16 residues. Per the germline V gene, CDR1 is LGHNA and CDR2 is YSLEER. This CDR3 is CASSQDRLAGYNEQFF. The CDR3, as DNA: TGCGCCAGCAGCCAAGATAGACTAGCGGGGTACAATGAGCAGTTCTTC.

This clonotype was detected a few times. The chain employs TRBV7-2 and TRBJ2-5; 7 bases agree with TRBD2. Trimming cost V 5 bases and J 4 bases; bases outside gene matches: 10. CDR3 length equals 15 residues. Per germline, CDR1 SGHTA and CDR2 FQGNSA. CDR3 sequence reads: CASSPRTSGGETQYF. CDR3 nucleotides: TGTGCCAGCAGCCCTAGGACTAGTGGGGGAGAGACCCAGTACTTC.

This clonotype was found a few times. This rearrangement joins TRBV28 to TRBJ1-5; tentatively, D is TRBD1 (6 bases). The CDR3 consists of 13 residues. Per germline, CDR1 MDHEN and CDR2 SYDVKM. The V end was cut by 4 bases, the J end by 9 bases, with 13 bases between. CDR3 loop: CASSSGQSGPQHF. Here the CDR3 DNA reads TGTGCCAGCAGTTCCGGACAGTCAGGGCCCCAGCATTTT.

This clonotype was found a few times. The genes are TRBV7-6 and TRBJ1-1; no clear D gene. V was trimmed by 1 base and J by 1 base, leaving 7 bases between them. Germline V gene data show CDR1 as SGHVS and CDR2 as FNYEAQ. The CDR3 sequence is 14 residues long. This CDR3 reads CASSLEGRNTEAFF. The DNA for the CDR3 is TGTGCCAGCAGCTTAGAAGGTAGGAACACTGAAGCTTTCTTT.